The 20 T cell receptor beta chains below come from one sample, sequenced in a study of radiation and T cells in renal cell carcinoma. As to time point: baseline pretreatment blood. Treatment of the sample: 15 Gy SBRT to primary tumor, nephrectomy 4 weeks later. Sequencing was performed with immunoSEQ multiplex PCR; in TCRdb, only in-frame clones are kept and a portion is missing. This sample yields about 95,000 clones, of which around nine tenths are seen a single time; 6.5% to 8.5% belongs to the top ten. Sequenced material: blood, taken from a patient whose treatment included radiotherapy and nephrectomy. The receptor set was obtained from a man in his forties or fifties with renal cell carcinoma.

This chain links TRBV7-3 with TRBJ2-1; 9 nucleotides align to TRBD2. Unmatched junction bases numbered 7, after V lost 5 bases and J lost 5 bases. In germline, CDR1 is SGHTA, CDR2 FQGTGA. The CDR3 spans 15 residues. This CDR3 is CASSVSGGSHNEQFF. The CDR3 DNA sequence: TGTGCCAGCAGCGTGAGCGGGGGGTCCCACAATGAGCAGTTCTTC.

The V and J genes are TRBV5-5 and TRBJ1-4; D gene uncertain. Germline V gene sequence: CDR1 SGHKS, CDR2 YYEKEE (reference sequence). The CDR3 is 16 amino acids. Trimming took 5 bases from V and 0 from J, leaving 14 bases between them. The CDR3 DNA reads TGTGCCAGCAGTCTCCTTAGTGGTGCAACTAATGAAAAACTGTTTTTT. Translating gives CASSLLSGATNEKLFF.

The V gene is TRBV6-6, the J gene TRBJ1-5; TRBD1 matches 9 bases. Germline CDR1 is MNHNY and CDR2 is SVGAGI (reference sequence). The trim removed 7 bases at V and 5 bases at J, leaving 6 bases unmatched. CDR3 length: 14 residues. The CDR3 bases are TGTGCCAGCACCAGGGGACAGGGAGATCAGCCCCAGCATTTT. It encodes CASTRGQGDQPQHF.

The genes are TRBV9 and TRBJ1-3; 7 nucleotides align to TRBD1. Germline CDR1 reads SGDLS; CDR2 reads YYNGEE. Unmatched junction bases numbered 2, after V lost 0 bases and J lost 2 bases. This CDR3 contains 15 residues. The CDR3 DNA reads as TGTGCCAGCAGCGTAGCACAGGGGCCTGGAAACACCATATATTTT. Protein sequence: CASSVAQGPGNTIYF.

The V and J genes are TRBV4-1 and TRBJ2-3; D gene unclear. This CDR3 has 15 amino acids. V was trimmed by 0 bases and J by 4 bases, leaving 11 bases between them. The germline gives CDR1 MGHRA, CDR2 YSYEKL. CDR3: CASSQDSGSPDTQYF. The CDR3 nucleotides read TGCGCCAGCAGCCAAGATTCAGGTTCCCCAGATACGCAGTATTTT.

V gene TRBV7-2 combines with J gene TRBJ1-2, with 7 positions matching TRBD1. CDR1 is SGHTA, CDR2 FQGNSA, per germline. V shed 5 bases and J 8 bases; nucleotides not matched to a gene: 8. The CDR3 is made up of 13 amino acids. CDR3 sequence (DNA): TGTGCCAGCAGCCCCCAAACAGGGGTCGGCTACACCTTC. It specifies CASSPQTGVGYTF.

The chain carries TRBV27 and TRBJ1-3; TRBD1 matches at 8 bases. With V trimmed by 7 bases and J by 3 bases, 14 bases remained unmatched. Germline loops: CDR1 MNHEY, CDR2 SMNVEV (reference sequence). CDR3 length equals 17 residues. In DNA, the CDR3 is TGTGCCAGCAAAGCCATTGGACAGGGAGTTAGTGGAAACACCATATATTTT. Encoded protein: CASKAIGQGVSGNTIYF.

The genes are TRBV7-3 and TRBJ1-4; D unresolved. From germline, CDR1 is SGHTA and CDR2 FQGTGA. The V end was cut by 4 bases, the J end by 8 bases, with 11 bases between. The CDR3 runs 13 residues. This CDR3 is CASSSQVGEKLFF. CDR3 DNA sequence: TGTGCCAGCAGCTCCCAGGTTGGGGAAAAACTGTTTTTT.

This clone was counted a few times. The chain recombines TRBV6-5 with TRBJ2-7; D not certain. The ends were cut back, 0 bases at V and 0 bases at J, with 9 bases in the middle. The V gene's germline CDR1 is MNHEY and CDR2 SVGAGI. The CDR3 consists of 15 residues. The CDR3 DNA reads as TGTGCCAGCAGTTACTCAGAGAAAGTCTCCTACGAGCAGTACTTC. Its translation is CASSYSEKVSYEQYF.

The J gene is TRBJ2-1, the V gene TRBV7-9; D possibly corresponds to TRBD2 (6 bases). Between the trimmed V and J ends, which lost 1 base and 7 bases, there was a span of 14 bases. This CDR3 contains 15 residues. Germline CDR1 is SEHNR and CDR2 is FQNEAQ (reference sequence). The CDR3 DNA sequence: TGTGCCAGCAGCTTAGTTGGAGGGGCGGCGAATGAGCAGTTCTTC. Amino acids: CASSLVGGAANEQFF.

This chain connects TRBV28 to TRBJ1-2, with 8 nucleotides matching TRBD1. Trimming cost V 1 base and J 8 bases; bases outside gene matches: 9. This CDR3 region has 15 residues. The germline gives CDR1 MDHEN, CDR2 SYDVKM. CDR3 coding DNA: TGTGCCAGCAGTTTATTGCAGGGGGCAACGGAAGGCTACACCTTC. As protein: CASSLLQGATEGYTF.

In nucleotides, the CDR3 is TGTGCCATCGGAACAGAAATTATGAACACTGAAGCTTTCTTT. Translating gives CAIGTEIMNTEAFF. The chain employs TRBV10-3 and TRBJ1-1; D not resolved. Trimming took off 8 bases at V and 0 bases at J, with 13 bases between the two ends. The CDR3 consists of 14 residues. The germline CDR1 and CDR2 sequences are ENHRY and SYGVKD.

The rearrangement joins TRBV4-3 to TRBJ1-2; D may be TRBD1 (6 bases). CDR1 is LGHNA and CDR2 is YSLEER in the germline V gene. Trimming stripped 1 base from V and 7 bases from J, with 13 bases between. The CDR3 totals 14 residues. The CDR3 DNA is TGCGCCAGCAGCCAAGGGGGGCACGGGGGTGGCTACACCTTC. Amino acid sequence: CASSQGGHGGGYTF.

The chain couples TRBV7-8 to TRBJ1-3, with D hard to call. Germline lookup yields CDR1 SGHVS and CDR2 FQNEAQ. This CDR3 region has 16 residues. V was clipped by 1 base and J by 0 bases, with 10 bases between them. CDR3 region: CASSLGSAASGNTIYF. The CDR3 bases are TGTGCCAGCAGCTTAGGAAGCGCCGCCTCTGGAAACACCATATATTTT.

This clone was recorded once. This rearrangement joins TRBV19 to TRBJ1-2; D not certain. Germline loops: CDR1 LNHDA, CDR2 SQIVND (reference sequence). The V end lost 5 bases, the J end lost 4 bases, and 14 bases lay between the germline ends. This CDR3 is 14 amino acids long. CDR3 coding DNA: TGTGCCAGTAGTCCGCCCCCGGTTATCTATGGCTACACCTTC. This gives the protein CASSPPPVIYGYTF.

The rearrangement links TRBV19 to TRBJ1-3; no clear D gene. CDR1 is LNHDA, CDR2 SQIVND, per germline (reference sequence). The CDR3 contains 13 residues. V lost 10 bases and J 3 bases, leaving 13 bases between the germline ends. For the CDR3, the DNA is TGTGCCACTAGGGCCCAGATTGGAAACACCATATATTTT. This translates into CATRAQIGNTIYF.

Here the CDR3 reads CSAPTPDYYGYTF. The CDR3 bases are TGCAGCGCCCCAACCCCTGACTACTATGGCTACACCTTC. This chain links TRBV29-1 with TRBJ1-2; D gene uncertain. CDR1 is SQVTM and CDR2 is ANQGSEA in the germline V gene. The CDR3 loop spans 13 amino acids. V was shortened by 7 bases and J by 3 bases, with 15 bases between the two germline ends.

This chain links TRBV18 with TRBJ2-2; 12 bases map to TRBD1. Trimming cost V 4 bases and J 7 bases; bases outside gene matches: 4. The CDR3 has 15 residues. From germline, CDR1 is KGHSH and CDR2 LQKENI. CDR3 nucleotide sequence: TGTGCCAGCTCACGAGGGACAGGGGGCCGCGGGGAGCTGTTTTTT. Amino acid sequence: CASSRGTGGRGELFF.

This chain joins TRBV19 and TRBJ1-6; D remains unclear. Trimming took 7 bases from V and 9 from J, leaving 10 bases between them. The CDR3 totals 12 residues. Germline CDR1 and CDR2: LNHDA and SQIVND (reference sequence). In DNA form, the CDR3 reads TGTGCCAGTAAAATCGAGGGTTCACCCCTCCACTTT. It codes for CASKIEGSPLHF.

The chain combines TRBV5-1 with TRBJ2-2; D gene ambiguous. Per germline, CDR1 SGHRS and CDR2 YFSETQ. The V end was cut by 0 bases, the J end by 4 bases, with 7 bases between. CDR3 length equals 14 residues. The CDR3 DNA follows: TGCGCCAGCAGCTTGGATGTCGGCACCGGGGAGCTGTTTTTT. Encoded protein: CASSLDVGTGELFF.